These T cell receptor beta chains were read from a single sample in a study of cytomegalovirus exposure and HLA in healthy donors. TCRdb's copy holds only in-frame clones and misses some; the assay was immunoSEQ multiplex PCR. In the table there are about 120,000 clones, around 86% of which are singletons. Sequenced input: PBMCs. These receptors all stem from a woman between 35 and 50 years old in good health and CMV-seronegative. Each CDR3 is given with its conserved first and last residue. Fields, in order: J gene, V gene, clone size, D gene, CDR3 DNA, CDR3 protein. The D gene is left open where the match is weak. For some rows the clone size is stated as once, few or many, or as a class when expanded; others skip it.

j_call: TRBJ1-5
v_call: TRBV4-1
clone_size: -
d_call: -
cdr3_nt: TGCGCCAGCAGCCAAGTTCCAGTCAATCAGCCCCAGCATTTT
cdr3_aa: CASSQVPVNQPQHF

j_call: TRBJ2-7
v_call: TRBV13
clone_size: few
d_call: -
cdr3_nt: TGTGCCAGCAGCTTAGGCCCCAGGGGGGACGAGCAGTACTTC
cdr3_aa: CASSLGPRGDEQYF

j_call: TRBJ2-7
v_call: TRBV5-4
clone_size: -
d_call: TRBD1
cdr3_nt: TGTGCCAGCAGCTTGGGGGACAGGGCGGGTGAGCAGTACTTC
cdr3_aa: CASSLGDRAGEQYF

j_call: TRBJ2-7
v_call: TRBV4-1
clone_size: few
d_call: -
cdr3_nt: TGCGCCAGCAGCCAAGATGCCAGCTCCTACGAGCAGTACTTC
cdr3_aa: CASSQDASSYEQYF

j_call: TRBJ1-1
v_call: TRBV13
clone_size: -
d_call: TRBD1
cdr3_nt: TGTGCCAGCAGCTTTGACCCCGGGACAGGGAACACTGAAGCTTTCTTT
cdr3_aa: CASSFDPGTGNTEAFF

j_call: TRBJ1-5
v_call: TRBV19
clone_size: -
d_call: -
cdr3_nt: TGTGCCAGTAGATACCGGGAACTCAATCAGCCCCAGCATTTT
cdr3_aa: CASRYRELNQPQHF

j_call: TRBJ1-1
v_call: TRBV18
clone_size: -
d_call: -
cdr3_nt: TGTGCCAGCTCACCATCCGGGGACACTGAAGCTTTCTTT
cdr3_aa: CASSPSGDTEAFF

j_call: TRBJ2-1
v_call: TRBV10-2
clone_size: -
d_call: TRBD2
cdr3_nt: TGCGCCAGCCGGCTGGGAGCGGGAGACTTCTTC
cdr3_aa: CASRLGAGDFF

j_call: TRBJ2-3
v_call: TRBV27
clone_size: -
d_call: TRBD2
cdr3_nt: TGTGCCAGCAGTTCTAGGACTAGGGGCTCCACAGATACGCAGTATTTT
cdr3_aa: CASSSRTRGSTDTQYF

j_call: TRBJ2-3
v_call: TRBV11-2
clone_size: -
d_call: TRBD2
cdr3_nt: TGTGCCAGCAGCCTTATGAGCGGGGGTGGTCTTGGCACAGATACGCAGTATTTT
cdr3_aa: CASSLMSGGGLGTDTQYF

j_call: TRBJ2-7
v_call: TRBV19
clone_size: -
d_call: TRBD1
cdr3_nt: TGTGCCAGTAGTAATAAGGGGGCAGACGAGCAGTACTTC
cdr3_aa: CASSNKGADEQYF

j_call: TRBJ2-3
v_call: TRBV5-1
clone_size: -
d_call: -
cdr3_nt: TGCGCCAGCAGCTCAGGACAGCTCTCGTTCGATACGCAGTATTTT
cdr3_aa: CASSSGQLSFDTQYF

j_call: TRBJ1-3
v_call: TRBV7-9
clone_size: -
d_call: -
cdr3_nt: TGTGCCAGCAGCTTAAGGGGGGGTACTGGAAACACCATATATTTT
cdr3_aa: CASSLRGGTGNTIYF

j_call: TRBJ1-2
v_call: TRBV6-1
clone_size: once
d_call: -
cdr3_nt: TGTGCCAGCAGTGAAACACGGGGGGGAACTAACTATGGCTACACCTTC
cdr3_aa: CASSETRGGTNYGYTF

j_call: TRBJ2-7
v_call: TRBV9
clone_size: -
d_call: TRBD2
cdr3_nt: TGTGCCAGCGGGCCCACGACTAGCGGGAACGAGCAGTACTTC
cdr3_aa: CASGPTTSGNEQYF

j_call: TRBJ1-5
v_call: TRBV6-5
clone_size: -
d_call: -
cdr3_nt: TGTGCCAGCAGTGGAAGGGGTTCCAATCAGCCCCAGCATTTT
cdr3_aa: CASSGRGSNQPQHF

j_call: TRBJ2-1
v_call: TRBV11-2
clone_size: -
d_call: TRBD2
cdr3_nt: TGTGCCAGCAGTACCCGGGCTAGCGGGAGAGACAATGAGCAGTTCTTC
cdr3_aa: CASSTRASGRDNEQFF

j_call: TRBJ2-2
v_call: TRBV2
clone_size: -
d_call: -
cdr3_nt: TGTGCCAGCACCGAGAGGCGGCCGGAGGTCACCGGGGAGCTGTTTTTT
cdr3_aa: CASTERRPEVTGELFF

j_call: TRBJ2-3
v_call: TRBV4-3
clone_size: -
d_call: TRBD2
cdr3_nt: TGCGCCAGCAGCCAGAGCATAGCGGGGCTCACAGATACGCAGTATTTT
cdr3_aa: CASSQSIAGLTDTQYF

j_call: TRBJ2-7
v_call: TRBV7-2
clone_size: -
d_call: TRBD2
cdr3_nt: TGTGCCAGCAGCTTAGAAAGTAGGGCTAGCGGGAGTTGGAGAGAGCAGTACTTC
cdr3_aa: CASSLESRASGSWREQYF

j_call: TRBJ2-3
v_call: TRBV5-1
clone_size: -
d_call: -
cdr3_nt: TGCGCCAGCAGCTTCACAGGGTCAATCACAGATACGCAGTATTTT
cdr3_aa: CASSFTGSITDTQYF

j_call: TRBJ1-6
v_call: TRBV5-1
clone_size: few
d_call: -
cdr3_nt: TGCGCCAGCAGCTTGTCAGGGAACCCTTCACCCCTCCACTTT
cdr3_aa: CASSLSGNPSPLHF

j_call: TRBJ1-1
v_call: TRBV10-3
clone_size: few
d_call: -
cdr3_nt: TGTGCCACCGGGAGGGAGGTTAGAGGGGGAGCTTTCTTT
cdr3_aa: CATGREVRGGAFF